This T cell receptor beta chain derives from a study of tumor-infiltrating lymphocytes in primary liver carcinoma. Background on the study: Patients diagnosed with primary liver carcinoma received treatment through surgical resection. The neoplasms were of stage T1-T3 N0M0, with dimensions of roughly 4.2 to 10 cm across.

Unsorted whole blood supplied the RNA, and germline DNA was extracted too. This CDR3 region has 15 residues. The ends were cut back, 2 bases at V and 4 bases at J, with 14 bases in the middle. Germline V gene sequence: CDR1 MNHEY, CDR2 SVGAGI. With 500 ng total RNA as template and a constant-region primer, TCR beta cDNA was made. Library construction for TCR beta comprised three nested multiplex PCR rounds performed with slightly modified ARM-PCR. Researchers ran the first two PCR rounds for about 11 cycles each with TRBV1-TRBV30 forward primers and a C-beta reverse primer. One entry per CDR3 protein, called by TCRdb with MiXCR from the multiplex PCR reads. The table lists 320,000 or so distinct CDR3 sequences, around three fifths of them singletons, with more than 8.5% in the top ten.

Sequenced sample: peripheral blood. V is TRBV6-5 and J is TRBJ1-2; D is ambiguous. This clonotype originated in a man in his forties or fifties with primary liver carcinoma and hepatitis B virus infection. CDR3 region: CASSYDSGIPYGYTF. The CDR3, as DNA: TGTGCCAGCAGTTACGACTCTGGGATCCCCTATGGCTACACCTTC.